The 16 T cell receptor beta chains presented below share a single source sample, sequenced in a study of cytomegalovirus exposure and HLA in healthy donors. 13 Jbeta primers and 60 Vbeta primers were used for the PCR. TCRdb's table, derived via immunoSEQ multiplex PCR, lists solely in-frame clones and lacks some. In the table there are approximately 70,000 clones, roughly 67% of which are singletons. Sequenced sample: PBMCs. The receptors were gathered from a man aged 40-49 years in good health and CMV-seropositive.

This chain uses TRBV19 with TRBJ2-5; possible D gene TRBD1, 5 bases. Per the germline V gene, CDR1 is LNHDA and CDR2 is SQIVND (reference sequence). V was pared by 3 bases and J by 4 bases, with 12 bases between. CDR3 length: 14 amino acids. This CDR3 reads CASSMAGLGETQYF. CDR3 sequence (DNA): TGTGCCAGTAGTATGGCAGGGTTAGGAGAGACCCAGTACTTC.

V is TRBV4-1 and J is TRBJ2-3; TRBD2 aligns across 8 bases. Germline trimming cut 0 bases from V and 5 bases from J; bases unmatched to any gene: 10. Germline CDR1 and CDR2: MGHRA and YSYEKL. The CDR3 totals 17 residues. The chain's CDR3 is CASSQESGAGGLDTQYF. For the CDR3, the DNA is TGCGCCAGCAGCCAAGAGAGTGGTGCGGGAGGTTTAGATACGCAGTATTTT.

The chain couples TRBV27 to TRBJ2-7, with 9 bases matching TRBD1. Germline-derived CDR1 and CDR2 are MNHEY and SMNVEV (reference sequence). After removal of 3 bases from V and 4 bases from J, the junction contained 4 bases not matched to a gene. This CDR3 spans 14 amino acids. The CDR3 is CASSFGQGRYEQYF. In DNA, the CDR3 is TGTGCCAGCAGTTTCGGACAGGGGAGATACGAGCAGTACTTC.

V usage is TRBV4-3 and J usage is TRBJ2-5, with 7 bases lining up with TRBD2. The germline V gene has CDR1 LGHNA and CDR2 YSLEER. Trimming cost V 0 bases and J 0 bases; bases outside gene matches: 1. The CDR3 is made up of 15 amino acids. The CDR3 reads CASSQERGNQETQYF. The CDR3 DNA reads TGCGCCAGCAGCCAAGAGCGGGGGAACCAAGAGACCCAGTACTTC.

The chain joins TRBV6-5 to TRBJ1-2; the D gene is possibly TRBD1 (5 bases). V dropped 5 bases and J dropped 4 bases, with 8 bases sitting between them. Germline CDR1 reads MNHEY; CDR2 reads SVGAGI. This CDR3 contains 12 residues. CDR3 sequence (DNA): TGTGCCAGCAGTCCTCAGGGCTATGGCTACACCTTC. This translates into CASSPQGYGYTF.

The J gene is TRBJ1-2, the V gene TRBV10-3; 8 positions match TRBD1. CDR1 is ENHRY and CDR2 is SYGVKD in the germline V gene. The CDR3 contains 16 residues. After removal of 3 bases from V and 1 base from J, the junction contained 7 bases not matched to a gene. Here the CDR3 DNA reads TGTGCCATCAGTGACGGTTTGACAGGGGTTAACTATGGCTACACCTTC. Translation gives CAISDGLTGVNYGYTF.

Only a few counts were recorded for this clone. The chain joins TRBV30 to TRBJ2-5, with a tentative D call TRBD1 (6 bases). With 3 bases removed from V and 1 base from J, the gap between germline ends came to 12 bases. CDR1 is GTSNPN and CDR2 is SVGIG in the germline V gene (reference sequence). The CDR3 contains 14 residues. The CDR3 nucleotides are TGTGCCTGGAGCCAGACAGGACTCCAAGAGACCCAGTACTTC. Amino acids: CAWSQTGLQETQYF. The full variable domain, rest sourced from reference TRBV30 and TRBJ2-5, is SQTIHQWPATLVQPVGSPLSLECTVEGTSNPNLYWYRQAAGRGLQLLFYSVGIGQISSEVPQNLSASRPQDRQFILSSKKLLLSDSGFYLCAWSQTGLQETQYFGPGTRLLVL.

V is TRBV5-1 and J is TRBJ2-5; possible D gene TRBD1, 6 bases. Deletions cut 4 bases from V and 1 base from J, with 11 bases between. Germline-derived CDR1 and CDR2 are SGHRS and YFSETQ. CDR3 size: 14 residues. The CDR3 DNA sequence: TGCGCCAGCAGCCTTCGGGACACCCAAGAGACCCAGTACTTC. Its protein product is CASSLRDTQETQYF.

This chain connects TRBV6-5 to TRBJ2-1, with 12 positions matching TRBD2. V lost 4 bases, J lost 13 bases, and 5 bases stayed unmatched. Germline lookup yields CDR1 MNHEY and CDR2 SVGAGI. The CDR3 covers 13 residues. CDR3 DNA: TGTGCCAGCAGTTCAGGACTAGCGGGGATCCAGTTCTTC. Residues: CASSSGLAGIQFF.

This chain links TRBV30 with TRBJ1-6; D is possibly TRBD1 (5 bases). V was pared by 0 bases and J by 10 bases, with 13 bases between. This CDR3 has 14 residues. Germline CDR1 reads GTSNPN; CDR2 reads SVGIG (reference sequence). The CDR3 spells CAWSVIREISPLHF. The CDR3 nucleotides read TGTGCCTGGAGTGTCATCAGGGAAATCTCACCCCTCCACTTT.

This clone was observed a few times. At one boundary the junction diverges from the germline segment, which might be a read error. The rearrangement links TRBV7-7 to TRBJ2-5; D ambiguous. Germline loops: CDR1 SSHAT, CDR2 FNYEAQ (reference sequence). The CDR3 has 14 residues. Here the CDR3 DNA reads TGTGCTAGCAGCTTATCCAGACTCCAAGAGACCCAGTACTTC. Amino acids: CASSLSRLQETQYF.

The genes are TRBV9 and TRBJ2-1, with D possibly being TRBD2 (6 bases). The CDR3 extends over 18 amino acids. Looked up from germline, CDR1 is SGDLS and CDR2 is YYNGEE. V lost 0 bases to trimming and J lost 3 bases, with 19 bases between them. DNA for the CDR3: TGTGCCAGCAGCGTAGCTCCTACTAGCTTTAGGGGCTACAATGAGCAGTTCTTC. Its translation: CASSVAPTSFRGYNEQFF.

The V gene is TRBV5-1, the J gene TRBJ1-6, with TRBD1 matching 8 bases. Per the germline V gene, CDR1 is SGHRS and CDR2 is YFSETQ. The junction had 3 bases not matched to a gene; V was cut back by 4 bases and J by 6 bases. CDR3 length equals 14 residues. Here the CDR3 reads CASSPDRGNSPLHF. Written as DNA, the CDR3 is TGCGCCAGCAGCCCAGACAGGGGTAATTCACCCCTCCACTTT.

The chain recombines TRBV7-9 with TRBJ2-7, with D hard to call. Trimming removed 5 bases from V and 3 bases from J, with 8 bases in between. Germline-derived CDR1 and CDR2 are SEHNR and FQNEAQ (reference sequence). The CDR3 has 12 amino acids. The CDR3 region has the DNA TGTGCCAGCAGCGGCGGAAACTACGAGCAGTACTTC. Translation: CASSGGNYEQYF.

The chain links TRBV5-4 to TRBJ2-3; 10 bases align to TRBD1. J lost 3 bases, V lost 4 bases, and 8 bases had no gene match. Germline V gene lookup returns CDR1 SGHNT and CDR2 YYREEE (reference sequence). CDR3 length: 16 amino acids. The CDR3 reads CASSQGQGELTDTQYF. CDR3 coding DNA: TGTGCCAGCAGCCAAGGACAGGGGGAGCTGACAGATACGCAGTATTTT. Based on the CDR3 plus reference TRBV5-4 and TRBJ2-3, the full variable domain is ETGVTQSPTHLIKTRGQQVTLRCSSQSGHNTVSWYQQALGQGPQFIFQYYREEENGRGNFPPRFSGLQFPNYSSELNVNALELDDSALYLCASSQGQGELTDTQYFGPGTRLTVL.

This chain links TRBV9 with TRBJ2-5; tentatively, D is TRBD1 (5 bases). V lost 3 bases to trimming and J lost 5 bases, with 14 bases between them. The CDR3 covers 14 residues. CDR1 is SGDLS and CDR2 is YYNGEE in the germline V gene. Written as DNA, the CDR3 is TGTGCCAGCAGCGAGACGACAGTTGGGGAGACCCAGTACTTC. Protein product: CASSETTVGETQYF.